Following are 4 T cell receptor beta chains from one sample sequenced in a study of control samples from healthy donors and cancer patients. Data came from immunoSEQ multiplex PCR; TCRdb stores just in-frame clones and leaves some out. The listing records 150,000 to 200,000 clones. Material: blood. The receptors come from a woman aged 30 to 39 in good health.

The chain uses TRBV7-2 and TRBJ1-6, with D perhaps TRBD1 (6 bases). The germline V and J ends were trimmed by 1 base and 6 bases, with 13 bases remaining between them. Germline values: CDR1 SGHTA, CDR2 FQGNSA. The CDR3 consists of 16 residues. The CDR3 reads CASSLEVGAFNSPLHF. CDR3 in DNA: TGTGCCAGCAGCTTAGAAGTGGGGGCGTTTAATTCACCCCTCCACTTT.

The V and J genes are TRBV4-2 and TRBJ1-2; TRBD1 is a possible D gene (5 bases). Germline V gene sequence: CDR1 LGHNA, CDR2 YNFKEQ. V shed 0 bases and J shed 8 bases, with 19 bases lying between them. The CDR3 runs to 16 residues. The CDR3 coding sequence is TGTGCCAGCAGCCAAGATTCGGCTCTCAGGGATCGCGGCTACACCTTC. This translates into CASSQDSALRDRGYTF.

The rearrangement joins TRBV28 to TRBJ1-1; possible D gene TRBD1, 5 bases. V was cut by 4 bases and J by 0 bases, with 9 bases left in between. The germline V gene has CDR1 MDHEN and CDR2 SYDVKM. The CDR3 totals 14 residues. CDR3 nucleotide sequence: TGTGCCAGCAGTTATGGGGGACTGAACACTGAAGCTTTCTTT. Encoded protein: CASSYGGLNTEAFF.

The rearrangement links TRBV11-2 to TRBJ2-7; TRBD1 matches at 9 bases. This CDR3 is built from 17 residues. V shed 5 bases and J 3 bases; nucleotides not matched to a gene: 14. Germline CDR1 and CDR2: SGHAT and FQNNGV. The CDR3 sequence: CASSPRAGTGSIYEQYF. The DNA for the CDR3 is TGTGCCAGCAGCCCCCGAGCCGGGACAGGGTCTATCTACGAGCAGTACTTC.